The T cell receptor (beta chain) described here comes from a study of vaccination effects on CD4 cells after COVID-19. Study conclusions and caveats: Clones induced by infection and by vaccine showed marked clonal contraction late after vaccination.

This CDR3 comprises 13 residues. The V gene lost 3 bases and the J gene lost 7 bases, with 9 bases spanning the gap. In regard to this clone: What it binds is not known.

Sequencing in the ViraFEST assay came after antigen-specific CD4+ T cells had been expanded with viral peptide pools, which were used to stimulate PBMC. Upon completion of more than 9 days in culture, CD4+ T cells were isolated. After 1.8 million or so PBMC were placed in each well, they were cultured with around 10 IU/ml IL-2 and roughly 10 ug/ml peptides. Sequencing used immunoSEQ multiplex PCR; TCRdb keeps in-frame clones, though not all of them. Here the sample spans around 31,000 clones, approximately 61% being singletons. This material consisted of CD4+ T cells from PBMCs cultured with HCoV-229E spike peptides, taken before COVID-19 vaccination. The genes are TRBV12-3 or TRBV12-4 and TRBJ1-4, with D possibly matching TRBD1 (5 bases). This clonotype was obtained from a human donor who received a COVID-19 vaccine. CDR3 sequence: CASSFIGAEKLFF. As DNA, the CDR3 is TGTGCCAGCAGTTTTATCGGGGCTGAAAAACTGTTTTTT.